This T cell receptor beta chain was recovered during a study of T cells in Graves' hyperthyroidism and ophthalmopathy. Amplification of TCR beta CDR3 regions used RNA as the template. The HTBI primer set served for first-round RT-PCR of the TCR CDR3. MiXCR, run by TCRdb on the multiplex PCR reads, gives a single entry per CDR3 protein. Of hundreds of thousands of distinct CDR3 sequences in the sample, about two fifths are singletons; the top ten hold approximately 8.7%. Germline CDR1 is SNHLY and CDR2 is FYNNEI. V lost 6 bases and J 4 bases, leaving 12 bases between the germline ends. CDR3 length: 14 residues.

The clonotype was recovered from a man younger than 30 with Graves' hyperthyroidism. The chain carries TRBV2 and TRBJ2-2; D is unresolved. The source material was blood. CDR3 amino acids: CASSQGGITGELFF. The CDR3 nucleotides read TGTGCCAGCAGCCAAGGCGGCATCACCGGGGAGCTGTTTTTT.